The 25 T cell receptor beta chains listed next were all sequenced from one sample in a study of siplizumab effects on memory and regulatory T cells. Measured with immunoSEQ multiplex PCR; TCRdb has only the in-frame clones, and not every one. The top ten clones hold about 5% of a sample with more than 60,000 clones, around 93% of them seen once. Sequenced material: CD8+ T cells sorted from blood. These receptors came from a human donor in good health.

This chain connects TRBV28 to TRBJ2-3; 11 nucleotides align to TRBD2. The V segment lost 5 bases and the J segment 0 bases; nucleotides outside the gene matches: 10. The CDR3 contains 18 residues. Looked up from germline, CDR1 is MDHEN and CDR2 is SYDVKM. CDR3 residues: CASSGILAGGPSTDTQYF. The CDR3 nucleotides read TGTGCCAGCAGTGGGATTCTAGCGGGGGGCCCTAGCACAGATACGCAGTATTTT.

This clone showed up just a few times. V gene TRBV6-6 combines with J gene TRBJ2-7; possibly TRBD2 for D (6 bases). This CDR3 contains 13 residues. Trimming stripped 4 bases from V and 4 bases from J, with 11 bases between. Germline CDR1 is MNHNY and CDR2 is SVGAGI (reference sequence). The CDR3 DNA reads as TGTGCCAGCAGTTCCGGGACTCTTTACGAGCAGTACTTC. Translation gives CASSSGTLYEQYF.

This chain links TRBV14 with TRBJ2-5; D is perhaps TRBD2 (7 bases). The CDR3 runs 15 residues. V was shortened by 2 bases and J by 5 bases, with 15 bases between the two germline ends. The germline gives CDR1 SGHDN, CDR2 FVKESK. The CDR3 coding sequence is TGTGCCAGCAGCCAATGGCGGGGGCGAGAGGAGACCCAGTACTTC. Protein sequence: CASSQWRGREETQYF.

On this clone: At the DNA level, this CDR3 is encoded by other sequences in the same sample as well. This sequence joins TRBV27 and TRBJ1-1; D is unclear. Germline V CDR1 and CDR2: MNHEY, SMNVEV (reference sequence). This CDR3 region has 13 residues. V dropped 0 bases and J dropped 1 base, with 3 bases sitting between them. The CDR3 DNA sequence: TGTGCCAGCAGTTTATCAGCGAACACTGAAGCTTTCTTT. Its protein product is CASSLSANTEAFF.

V is TRBV13 and J is TRBJ1-1; D call uncertain. The V gene lost 5 bases and the J gene lost 8 bases, with 12 bases spanning the gap. This CDR3 is built from 12 residues. CDR1 is PRHDT and CDR2 is FYEKMQ in the germline V gene (reference sequence). CDR3 in DNA: TGTGCCAGCAGCCTAACCGACGCGGAAGCTTTCTTT. Translation gives CASSLTDAEAFF. Full variable domain (outside the CDR3, taken from reference TRBV13 and TRBJ1-1): AAGVIQSPRHLIKEKRETATLKCYPIPRHDTVYWYQQGPGQDPQFLISFYEKMQSDKGSIPDRFSAQQFSDYHSELNMSSLELGDSALYFCASSLTDAEAFFGQGTRLTVV.

The chain employs TRBV9 and TRBJ1-2; 7 bases fit TRBD1. CDR1 and CDR2 (germline): SGDLS, YYNGEE. With 4 bases clipped from V and 6 bases from J, the junction kept 3 bases outside the gene matches. CDR3 length: 12 amino acids. CDR3 sequence: CASSLGTDGYTF. The DNA for the CDR3 is TGTGCCAGCAGCCTGGGGACAGATGGCTACACCTTC.

V gene TRBV6-5 combines with J gene TRBJ1-5; D gene ambiguous. V dropped 4 bases and J dropped 0 bases, with 10 bases sitting between them. This CDR3 has 15 amino acids. CDR1 and CDR2 (germline): MNHEY, SVGAGI. CDR3 amino acids: CASSSDGDSNQPQHF. The CDR3 coding sequence is TGTGCCAGCAGTTCGGACGGAGATAGCAATCAGCCCCAGCATTTT.

The chain is built from TRBV19 and TRBJ1-1; 7 positions match TRBD1. The CDR3 length is 13 residues. After removal of 7 bases from V and 4 bases from J, the junction contained 6 bases not matched to a gene. Germline V gives CDR1 LNHDA, CDR2 SQIVND (reference sequence). CDR3 in amino acids: CASNQGVGTEAFF. Here the CDR3 DNA reads TGTGCCAGTAACCAGGGGGTGGGCACTGAAGCTTTCTTT. The complete variable domain, with remaining parts taken from reference TRBV19 and TRBJ1-1, reads DGGITQSPKYLFRKEGQNVTLSCEQNLNHDAMYWYRQDPGQGLRLIYYSQIVNDFQKGDIAEGYSVSREKKESFPLTVTSAQKNPTAFYLCASNQGVGTEAFFGQGTRLTVV.

This chain joins TRBV12-5 and TRBJ2-7; D uncertain. CDR3 length: 14 amino acids. V was pared by 4 bases and J by 6 bases, with 16 bases between. Germline CDR1 and CDR2: LGHNT and FRNRAP. The chain's CDR3 is CASGSPLIPGEQYF. The CDR3 DNA reads as TGTGCTAGTGGTTCGCCATTAATCCCTGGCGAGCAGTACTTC.

The genes are TRBV11-1 and TRBJ2-1, with a possible D match to TRBD1 (6 bases). V was shortened by 3 bases and J by 4 bases, with 10 bases between the two germline ends. The CDR3 totals 14 residues. Germline V lookup: CDR1 SGHAT, CDR2 FQDESV (reference sequence). The CDR3 nucleotides read TGTGCCAGCAGCTTGTGGGGGCCGTACAATGAGCAGTTCTTC. Translation gives CASSLWGPYNEQFF.

The chain is built from TRBV27 and TRBJ2-7; no clear D. The CDR3 loop spans 13 amino acids. Trimming stripped 5 bases from V and 3 bases from J, with 11 bases between. Germline V gene sequence: CDR1 MNHEY, CDR2 SMNVEV (reference sequence). In DNA form, the CDR3 reads TGTGCCAGCAGTGTTACGGGTCGCTACGAGCAGTACTTC. Its protein product is CASSVTGRYEQYF.

J is TRBJ2-2 and V is TRBV9; 8 nucleotides align to TRBD2. V lost 4 bases to trimming and J lost 6 bases; unmatched junction nucleotides: 5. The CDR3 sequence is 14 residues long. The V gene's germline CDR1 is SGDLS and CDR2 YYNGEE. This CDR3 is CASSFLGGAGELFF. CDR3 in DNA: TGTGCCAGCAGCTTCCTCGGGGGGGCCGGGGAGCTGTTTTTT.

This chain joins TRBV7-8 and TRBJ2-1; D is perhaps TRBD1 (6 bases). The CDR3 extends over 16 amino acids. V lost 1 base and J lost 7, with 17 bases in between. Per germline, CDR1 SGHVS and CDR2 FQNEAQ. This CDR3 reads CASSLVDSSPVNEQFF. The DNA of the CDR3 is TGTGCCAGCAGCTTAGTGGACAGCTCCCCGGTAAATGAGCAGTTCTTC.

The chain has TRBV28 and TRBJ2-2; D is uncertain. The CDR3 sequence is 14 residues long. Trimming removed 3 bases from V and 1 base from J, with 6 bases in between. Germline V CDR1 and CDR2: MDHEN, SYDVKM. As DNA, the CDR3 is TGTGCCAGCAGTTTTCGCTTGAACACCGGGGAGCTGTTTTTT. Translating it yields CASSFRLNTGELFF.

This chain uses TRBV9 with TRBJ1-3; maybe TRBD1 (6 bases). V was shortened by 4 bases and J by 5 bases, with 22 bases between the two germline ends. CDR1 is SGDLS, CDR2 YYNGEE, per germline. The CDR3 loop spans 17 amino acids. This CDR3 reads CASSSSTQGPPRNTIYF. CDR3 in DNA: TGTGCCAGCAGCTCATCCACACAGGGTCCCCCTAGAAACACCATATATTTT.

The chain has TRBV5-1 and TRBJ2-1, with TRBD2 matching over 7 bases. The CDR3 is 15 amino acids. CDR1 and CDR2 (germline): SGHRS, YFSETQ. After removal of 5 bases from V and 4 bases from J, the junction contained 9 bases not matched to a gene. The CDR3 DNA sequence: TGCGCCAGCAGTTTATACCGGGGGGTTTACAATGAGCAGTTCTTC. Amino acid sequence: CASSLYRGVYNEQFF.

This chain connects TRBV6-5 to TRBJ2-3, with D uncertain. There are 13 residues in the CDR3. V was clipped by 3 bases and J by 0 bases, with 4 bases between them. Germline CDR1 is MNHEY and CDR2 is SVGAGI. The CDR3 coding sequence is TGTGCCAGCAGTTATCTGAGCACAGATACGCAGTATTTT. The encoded protein is CASSYLSTDTQYF.

The CDR3 here is CASSVFSDPTYEQYF. CDR3 coding DNA: TGTGCCAGCAGCGTATTTTCAGACCCGACCTACGAGCAGTACTTC. V and J are TRBV9 and TRBJ2-7, with no clear D. The CDR3 contains 15 residues. CDR1 SGDLS and CDR2 YYNGEE come from the germline V gene. The germline V and J ends were trimmed by 1 base and 2 bases, with 13 bases remaining between them.

The chain is built from TRBV6-6 and TRBJ1-3; no definite D call. V was pared by 2 bases and J by 8 bases, with 10 bases between. CDR1 is MNHNY, CDR2 SVGAGI, per germline (reference sequence). This CDR3 comprises 13 residues. For the CDR3, the DNA is TGTGCCAGCAGTTACGAGGAGGCGGACACCATATATTTT. Protein product: CASSYEEADTIYF.

The V call is TRBV10-3, the J call TRBJ1-2, with D perhaps TRBD1 (6 bases). Germline lookup yields CDR1 ENHRY and CDR2 SYGVKD. With 3 bases removed from V and 7 bases from J, the gap between germline ends came to 18 bases. CDR3 length equals 15 residues. The CDR3 loop is CAISEENIQGSGYTF. The CDR3 DNA is TGTGCCATCAGTGAAGAGAACATCCAGGGGAGTGGCTACACCTTC.

The chain recombines TRBV4-2 with TRBJ1-2; D remains unclear. In germline, CDR1 is LGHNA, CDR2 YNFKEQ. This CDR3 spans 14 amino acids. The V and J ends lost 1 base and 4 bases respectively, with 10 bases between them. CDR3 sequence reads: CASSQGASTYGYTF. CDR3 DNA: TGTGCCAGCAGCCAAGGGGCCAGTACCTATGGCTACACCTTC.

The chain joins TRBV4-3 to TRBJ2-3, with D possibly being TRBD2 (6 bases). V was trimmed by 4 bases and J by 2 bases, leaving 16 bases between them. The CDR3 length is 16 residues. The germline CDR1 and CDR2 sequences are LGHNA and YSLEER. The CDR3 coding sequence is TGCGCCAGCAGCCCCACTTCGCGGGGCCTCACAGATACGCAGTATTTT. Its protein product is CASSPTSRGLTDTQYF.

The V and J genes are TRBV5-4 and TRBJ1-2; possibly TRBD1 for D (6 bases). Germline V lookup: CDR1 SGHNT, CDR2 YYREEE (reference sequence). The CDR3 is 12 residues long. The V end lost 4 bases, the J end lost 7 bases, and 11 bases lay between the germline ends. In DNA, the CDR3 is TGTGCCAGCAGCGGCGGACAGTTTGGCTACACCTTC. Translation: CASSGGQFGYTF.

The chain employs TRBV5-4 and TRBJ2-7; D gene unclear. The CDR3 loop spans 14 amino acids. CDR1 SGHNT and CDR2 YYREEE come from the germline V gene (reference sequence). V dropped 0 bases and J dropped 2 bases, with 9 bases sitting between them. CDR3 loop: CASSLVGSTYEQYF. CDR3 bases: TGTGCCAGCAGCTTGGTAGGGTCGACCTACGAGCAGTACTTC. Variable domain in full (rest from reference TRBV5-4 and TRBJ2-7): ETGVTQSPTHLIKTRGQQVTLRCSSQSGHNTVSWYQQALGQGPQFIFQYYREEENGRGNFPPRFSGLQFPNYSSELNVNALELDDSALYLCASSLVGSTYEQYFGPGTRLTVT.

This sequence joins TRBV6-1 and TRBJ1-1; D possibly corresponds to TRBD1 (5 bases). V lost 4 bases and J lost 5, with 11 bases in between. This CDR3 has 13 residues. Germline V CDR1 and CDR2: MNHNS, SASEGT. In nucleotides, the CDR3 is TGTGCCAGCAGTGTAGGGGTTTCAACTGAAGCTTTCTTT. It translates to CASSVGVSTEAFF.